This T cell receptor beta chain was identified in a study of T-cell reconstitution after alpha-beta-depleted transplantation in children. Unique molecular identifiers were incorporated into the prepared TCRbeta library. One entry per CDR3 protein results from TCRdb running MiXCR on the PCR reads. The sample shows a few hundred thousand distinct CDR3 sequences, about 7% of them seen only once. This CDR3 has 14 residues. Trimming at V came to 8 bases and at J to 2 bases, leaving 11 bases not matched to a gene. The germline V gene encodes CDR1 DFQATT and CDR2 SNEGSKA (reference sequence). This clonotype has at least ten counts.

Specimen: PBMCs, collected before TCRalphabeta/CD19-depleted stem cell transplant. The gene calls are TRBV20-1 and TRBJ2-5, with TRBD2 matching 7 bases. The sequence came from a boy younger than 10 with acute lymphoblastic leukemia, due to receive a stem cell transplant. CDR3: CSSWAGVAQETQYF. The DNA of the CDR3 is TGCAGTAGTTGGGCGGGAGTAGCTCAAGAGACCCAGTACTTC.